The present T cell receptor (beta chain) was sequenced within a study of CD8 T cells in ankylosing spondylitis. The CDR3 length is 15 residues. Germline CDR1 SQVTM, CDR2 ANQGSEA. V dropped 7 bases and J dropped 2; count of bases not matched to a gene: 8. General study findings and limits: Ankylosing spondylitis blood appeared to be characterized by a TCR beta motif of roughly eight highly homologous variants.

On this clonotype: Its antigen is not known.

TCRdb reanalysed the 5' RACE reads using MiXCR and keeps one entry per CDR3 protein. Of about 540,000 distinct CDR3 sequences in the sample, approximately 12% were seen once. The sequence came from a male donor with ankylosing spondylitis. Sequences were obtained from blood, either unsorted or a sorted T cell fraction (not recorded which). The V and J genes are TRBV29-1 and TRBJ2-6, with TRBD1 matching 7 bases. In DNA, the CDR3 is TGCAGCGCAAGCGGCACAGGGGCTGGGGCCAACGTCCTGACTTTC. Amino acid sequence: CSASGTGAGANVLTF. Full variable domain (remainder filled in from reference TRBV29-1 and TRBJ2-6): SAVISQKPSRDICQRGTSLTIQCQVDSQVTMMFWYRQQPGQSLTLIATANQGSEATYESGFVIDKFPISRPNLTFSTLTVSNMSPEDSSIYLCSASGTGAGANVLTFGAGSRLTVL.